Listed below are T cell receptor beta chains from one sample, sequenced in a study of vaccination and CD4 T cells after COVID-19. From the PCR reads, TCRdb called clonotypes with MiXCR, one entry per CDR3 protein. The repertoire has roughly 2,700 distinct CDR3 sequences, around 26% of them found once; the top ten carry approximately 52%. These receptors have no known antigen. The sequenced sample consisted of CD4+ T cells from blood, cultured in vitro. Receptors were obtained from a human donor in good health. The CDR3 runs from the conserved cysteine through the conserved F or W.

J: TRBJ2-5; V: TRBV12-3/TRBV12-4; length: 14; CDR3: CASNLGALQETQYF
J: TRBJ2-7; V: TRBV10-3; length: 13; CDR3: CAIRDSSGVEQYF
J: TRBJ1-1; V: TRBV20-1; length: 13; CDR3: CSAPQGMNTEAFF
J: TRBJ1-5; V: TRBV6-1; length: 15; CDR3: CASSERETGYQPQHF
J: TRBJ2-7; V: TRBV18; length: 12; CDR3: CASSPQGNEQYF
J: TRBJ1-5; V: TRBV19; length: 15; CDR3: CASSISRGSYQPQHF
J: TRBJ2-7; V: TRBV6-1; length: 14; CDR3: CASKPGQGAHEQYF
J: TRBJ1-5; V: TRBV6-1; length: 15; CDR3: CASRDEGQLNQPQHF
J: TRBJ1-1; V: TRBV7-9; length: 13; CDR3: CASSLEGGTEAFF
J: TRBJ1-1; V: TRBV10-3; length: 13; CDR3: CAINPGINTEAFF